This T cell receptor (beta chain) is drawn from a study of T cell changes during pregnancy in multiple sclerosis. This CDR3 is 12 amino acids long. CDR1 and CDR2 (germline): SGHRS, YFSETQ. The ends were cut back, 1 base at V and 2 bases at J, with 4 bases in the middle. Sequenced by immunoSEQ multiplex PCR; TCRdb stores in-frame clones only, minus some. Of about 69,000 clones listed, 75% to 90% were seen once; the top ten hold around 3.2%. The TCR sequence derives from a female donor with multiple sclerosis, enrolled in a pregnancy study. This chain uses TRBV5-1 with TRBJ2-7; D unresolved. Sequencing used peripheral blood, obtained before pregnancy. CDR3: CASSLNTYEQYF. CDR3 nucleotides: TGCGCCAGCAGCTTGAACACCTACGAGCAGTACTTC. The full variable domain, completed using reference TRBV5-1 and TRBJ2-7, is KAGVTQTPRYLIKTRGQQVTLSCSPISGHRSVSWYQQTPGQGLQFLFEYFSETQRNKGNFPGRFSGRQFSNSRSEMNVSTLELGDSALYLCASSLNTYEQYFGPGTRLTVT.